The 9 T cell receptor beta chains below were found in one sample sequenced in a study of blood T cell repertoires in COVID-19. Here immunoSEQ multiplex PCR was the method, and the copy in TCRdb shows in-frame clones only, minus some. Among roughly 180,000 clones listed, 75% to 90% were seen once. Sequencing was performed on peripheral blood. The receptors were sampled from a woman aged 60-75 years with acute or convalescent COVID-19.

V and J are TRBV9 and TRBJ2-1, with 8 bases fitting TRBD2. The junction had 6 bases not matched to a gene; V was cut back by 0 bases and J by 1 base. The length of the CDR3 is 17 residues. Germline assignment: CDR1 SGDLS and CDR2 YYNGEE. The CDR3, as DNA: TGTGCCAGCAGCGTAGAAGGGGCGGGAGGTTCCTACAATGAGCAGTTCTTC. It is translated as CASSVEGAGGSYNEQFF. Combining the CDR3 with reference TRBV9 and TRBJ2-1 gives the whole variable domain DSGVTQTPKHLITATGQRVTLRCSPRSGDLSVYWYQQSLDQGLQFLIQYYNGEERAKGNILERFSAQQFPDLHSELNLSSLELGDSALYFCASSVEGAGGSYNEQFFGPGTRLTVL.

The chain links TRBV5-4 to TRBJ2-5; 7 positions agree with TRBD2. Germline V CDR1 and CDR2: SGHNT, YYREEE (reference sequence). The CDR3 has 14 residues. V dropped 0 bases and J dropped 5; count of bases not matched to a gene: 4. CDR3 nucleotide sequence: TGTGCCAGCAGCTTGGAGCGGGGTTGGGAGACCCAGTACTTC. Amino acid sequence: CASSLERGWETQYF.

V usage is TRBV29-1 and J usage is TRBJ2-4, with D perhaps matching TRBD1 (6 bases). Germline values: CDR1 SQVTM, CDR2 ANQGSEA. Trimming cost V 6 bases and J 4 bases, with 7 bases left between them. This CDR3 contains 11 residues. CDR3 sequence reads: CSVGTKNIQYF. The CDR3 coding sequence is TGCAGCGTAGGGACAAAAAACATTCAGTACTTC.

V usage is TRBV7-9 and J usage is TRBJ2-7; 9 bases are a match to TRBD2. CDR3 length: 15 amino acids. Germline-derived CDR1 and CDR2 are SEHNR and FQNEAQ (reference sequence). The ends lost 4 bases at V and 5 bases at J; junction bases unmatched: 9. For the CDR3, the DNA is TGTGCCAGCAGCTCTTTTGCGGGAGGGCTTCACGAGCAGTACTTC. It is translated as CASSSFAGGLHEQYF.

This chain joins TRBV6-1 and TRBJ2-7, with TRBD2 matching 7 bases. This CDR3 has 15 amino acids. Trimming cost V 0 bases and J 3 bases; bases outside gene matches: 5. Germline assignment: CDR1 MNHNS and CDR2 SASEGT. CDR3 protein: CASSEAGGPLYEQYF. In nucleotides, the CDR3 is TGTGCCAGCAGTGAAGCGGGAGGGCCGCTCTACGAGCAGTACTTC.

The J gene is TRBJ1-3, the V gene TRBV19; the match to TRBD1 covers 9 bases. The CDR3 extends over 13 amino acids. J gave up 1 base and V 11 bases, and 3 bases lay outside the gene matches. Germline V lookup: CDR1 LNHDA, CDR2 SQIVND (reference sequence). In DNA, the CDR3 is TGTGCCGCCGGGACAGGGTCTGGAAACACCATATATTTT. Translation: CAAGTGSGNTIYF.

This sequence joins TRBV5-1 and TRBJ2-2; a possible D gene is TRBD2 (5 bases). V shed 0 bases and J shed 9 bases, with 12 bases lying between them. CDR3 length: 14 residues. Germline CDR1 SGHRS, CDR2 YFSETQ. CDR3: CASSLAALARELFF. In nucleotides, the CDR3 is TGCGCCAGCAGCTTGGCCGCGCTAGCCCGGGAGCTGTTTTTT. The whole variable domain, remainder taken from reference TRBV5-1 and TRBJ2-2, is KAGVTQTPRYLIKTRGQQVTLSCSPISGHRSVSWYQQTPGQGLQFLFEYFSETQRNKGNFPGRFSGRQFSNSRSEMNVSTLELGDSALYLCASSLAALARELFFGEGSRLTVL.

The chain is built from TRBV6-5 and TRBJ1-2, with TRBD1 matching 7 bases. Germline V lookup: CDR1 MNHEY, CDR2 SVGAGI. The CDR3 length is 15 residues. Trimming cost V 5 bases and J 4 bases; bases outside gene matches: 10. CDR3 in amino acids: CASSLYRGGSYGYTF. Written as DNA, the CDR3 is TGTGCCAGCAGTCTATACAGGGGCGGTAGCTATGGCTACACCTTC.

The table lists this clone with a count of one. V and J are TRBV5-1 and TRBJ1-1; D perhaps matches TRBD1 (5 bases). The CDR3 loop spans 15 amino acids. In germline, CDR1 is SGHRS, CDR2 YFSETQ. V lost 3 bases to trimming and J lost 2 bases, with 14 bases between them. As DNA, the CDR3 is TGCGCCAGCAGCTCCCGGGTGGGGGGAAACACTGAAGCTTTCTTT. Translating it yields CASSSRVGGNTEAFF.